This TCR beta chain was found in a study of response to subunit inactivated influenza vaccine. CDR1 is MNHEY and CDR2 is SMNVEV in the germline V gene (reference sequence). The CDR3 runs to 14 residues. TCRdb re-called the RT-PCR reads through MiXCR, storing one row per CDR3 protein. The table includes 650,000 to 800,000 distinct CDR3 sequences, under 20% detected once. Notes on the study in general: The study's authors posited that every seasonal influenza vaccination enlists few new T cells.

A word on this clonotype: The antigen remains unidentified. An end of the junction does not agree with germline; a read error may underlie this.

The gene calls are TRBV27 and TRBJ1-1; D unresolved. The clonotype comes from a man in his forties or fifties who received an inactivated influenza vaccine. This specimen consisted of PBMCs from blood, obtained roughly 5 days after vaccination. This CDR3 is CASSFSVKNAEAFF. The CDR3 region has the DNA TGTGCCAGCAGTTTCTCGGTAAAGAACGCTGAAGCTTTCTTT.